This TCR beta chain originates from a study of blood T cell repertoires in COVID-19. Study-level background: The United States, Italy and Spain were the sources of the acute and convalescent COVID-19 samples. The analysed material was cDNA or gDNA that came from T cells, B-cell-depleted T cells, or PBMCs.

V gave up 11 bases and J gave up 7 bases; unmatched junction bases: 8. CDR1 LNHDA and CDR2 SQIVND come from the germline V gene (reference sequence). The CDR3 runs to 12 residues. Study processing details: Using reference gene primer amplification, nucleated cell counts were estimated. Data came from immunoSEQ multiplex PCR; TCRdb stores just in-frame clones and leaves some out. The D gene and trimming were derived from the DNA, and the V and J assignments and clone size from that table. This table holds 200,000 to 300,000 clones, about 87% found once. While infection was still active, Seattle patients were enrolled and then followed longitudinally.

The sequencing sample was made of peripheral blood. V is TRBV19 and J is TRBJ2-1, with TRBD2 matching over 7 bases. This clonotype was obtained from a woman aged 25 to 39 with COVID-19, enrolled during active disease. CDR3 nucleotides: TGTGCCGTAACGGGAGGCTATAATGAGCAGTTCTTC. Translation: CAVTGGYNEQFF. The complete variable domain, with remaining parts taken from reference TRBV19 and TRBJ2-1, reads DGGITQSPKYLFRKEGQNVTLSCEQNLNHDAMYWYRQDPGQGLRLIYYSQIVNDFQKGDIAEGYSVSREKKESFPLTVTSAQKNPTAFYLCAVTGGYNEQFFGPGTRLTVL.